This TCR beta chain is drawn from a study of cytomegalovirus exposure and HLA in healthy donors. As regards this clone: What it binds is not known.

60 Vbeta and 13 Jbeta primers were used in PCR. The table came from immunoSEQ multiplex PCR; TCRdb's copy has only in-frame clones and leaves some out. Here the sample spans about 130,000 clones, roughly three quarters being singletons. Study observations and caveats: Common viral pathogens seemed, in a later analysis, to connect with several of the most significant clusters. Most subjects' HLA-A and HLA-B alleles were reportedly predicted from TCR beta sequences. Later analysis associated a missense DCLRE1C variant with TCR beta V- and J-gene trimming. The study had only CMV serostatus as immune exposure information.

V trimming: 3 bases; J trimming: 4 bases; junction bases outside the gene matches: 11. CDR1 MDHEN and CDR2 SYDVKM come from the germline V gene. CDR3 length equals 17 residues. This TCR derives from a man aged 25 to 40 in good health and CMV-seronegative. The rearrangement links TRBV28 to TRBJ2-1; 8 bases match TRBD2. Sequencing was done on a sample of PBMCs. The CDR3 nucleotides read TGTGCCAGCAGTTTCCATAAGCCACTAGCGGATTACAATGAGCAGTTCTTC. This translates into CASSFHKPLADYNEQFF.